This TCR beta chain was captured in a study of lymphopenia after photon versus proton radiotherapy (dated by TCRdb to between 2018 and 2021). In the study overall: In patients with gastrointestinal tumors who developed high-grade lymphopenia, the study compared the immunological effects of photon radiation therapy with those of proton radiation therapy. A cohort of around 21 patients with gastrointestinal tumors who received either photon or proton therapy and subsequently developed lymphopenia was included. The goal of the study was to describe how the two radiation modalities differ in their effects on the immune system.

Study-wide findings and limitations: After the lymphocyte count nadir, oligoclonal expansion, especially of CD8+ Temra cells, was observed in photon-treated repertoires, and the drop in diversity was driven by this expansion. Across the cohort, a larger post-nadir drop in TCR diversity was inversely correlated with overall survival time among patients who died. The survival association was examined only in patients who died, and the authors described better survival with proton therapy as a possibility, not as a demonstrated result. Proton-treated patients stayed relatively stable during treatment, while photon-treated patients lost naive T cells and TCR diversity and gained effector/memory populations.

Reading the germline V gene gives CDR1 MNHEY and CDR2 SVGAGI. V is clipped by 0 bases and J by 1 base, and the sequence between their germline boundaries is 3 bases long. Measured from the cysteine to the phenylalanine, the CDR3 is 13 residues long. The only DNA kept is the CDR3, 39 bases in frame from the first base. Libraries were built with the immunoSEQ multiplex PCR assay. Deep sequencing of rearranged TCR beta loci, alongside multiparametric flow cytometry, was used to profile T cell repertoires. TCRdb holds this immuneACCESS table with in-frame rearrangements only. Some clones are missing; in checked studies, unresolved V genes explain under half, and the rest has no known cause. The sample records approximately 160,000 clones, about 85% of which are singletons. Clones ranked in the top ten supply approximately 4.8% of the sample. To note about this clone: Its specific antigen is unknown. The input lacks base qualities; no much larger clone sits a single base away.

This sequence was found in a middle-aged man with gastric cancer. The material sequenced was peripheral blood, taken from a patient treated with photon-based radiotherapy. The chain is made from TRBV6-5 and TRBJ1-1; there is no confident call for the D gene. The CDR3 has the sequence CASSYSTNTEAFF. In nucleotide form, the sequence is TGTGCCAGCAGTTACTCAACGAACACTGAAGCTTTCTTT.